These 11 T cell receptor beta chains were sequenced from one sample in a study of blood T cell repertoires in COVID-19. This table comes from immunoSEQ multiplex PCR, and its TCRdb copy is limited to in-frame clones, with some not included. The table lists 70,000 to 80,000 clones, around 88% of them singletons. Sequencing used peripheral blood. The receptors were gathered from a human donor in a cohort sampled during active COVID-19.

The V call is TRBV30, the J call TRBJ1-1, with no clear D. The CDR3 length is 14 residues. The germline CDR1 and CDR2 sequences are GTSNPN and SVGIG (reference sequence). V lost 2 bases, J lost 3 bases, and 13 bases lay in between. The CDR3 loop is CAWSTAHGDTEAFF. As DNA, the CDR3 is TGTGCCTGGAGTACCGCCCACGGGGACACTGAAGCTTTCTTT.

The chain joins TRBV7-6 to TRBJ1-4; 10 nucleotides align to TRBD1. The germline V gene encodes CDR1 SGHVS and CDR2 FNYEAQ. The CDR3 consists of 15 residues. V gave up 5 bases and J gave up 6 bases; unmatched junction bases: 6. The CDR3 loop is CASSPGQGGYEKLFF. CDR3 DNA: TGTGCCAGCAGCCCCGGACAGGGGGGATATGAAAAACTGTTTTTT.

The chain uses TRBV14 and TRBJ2-1; 11 bases fit TRBD1. The V segment lost 9 bases and the J segment 5 bases; nucleotides outside the gene matches: 18. The germline gives CDR1 SGHDN, CDR2 FVKESK. CDR3 length: 18 residues. CDR3 sequence reads: CARYAVIGGTGGDNEQFF. The DNA for the CDR3 is TGTGCCAGATACGCGGTAATCGGCGGGACAGGGGGGGACAATGAGCAGTTCTTC.

This rearrangement joins TRBV21-1 to TRBJ1-6; the DNA was not compared with TRBD1, the D call given in the table. TRBV21-1 is designated a pseudogene. This CDR3 contains 15 residues. The CDR3 DNA follows: TGTGCCAGCAGGGAGACAGGGAAGAATAATTCACCCCTCCACTTT. It translates to CASRETGKNNSPLHF.

In this sample, this clone turned up a few times. The chain recombines TRBV18 with TRBJ1-6, with TRBD1 identical over 12 bases. V shed 5 bases and J 10 bases; nucleotides not matched to a gene: 6. The CDR3 runs 15 residues. The germline V gene has CDR1 KGHSH and CDR2 LQKENI. This chain's CDR3 is CASSSGTGGESPLHF. The DNA of the CDR3 is TGTGCCAGCTCATCCGGGACAGGGGGCGAATCACCCCTCCACTTT. The full variable domain, in which reference TRBV18 and TRBJ1-6 provide the parts outside the CDR3, is NAGVMQNPRHLVRRRGQEARLRCSPMKGHSHVYWYRQLPEEGLKFMVYLQKENIIDESGMPKERFSAEFPKEGPSILRIQQVVRGDSAAYFCASSSGTGGESPLHFGNGTRLTVT.

This sequence joins TRBV18 and TRBJ2-2; a possible D gene is TRBD1 (5 bases). Germline CDR1 and CDR2: KGHSH and LQKENI. CDR3 length: 15 amino acids. The V and J ends lost 5 bases and 0 bases respectively, with 10 bases between them. DNA for the CDR3: TGTGCCAGCTCATCGACAGAGCCGAACACCGGGGAGCTGTTTTTT. Encoded protein: CASSSTEPNTGELFF.

In nucleotides, the CDR3 is TGTGCCAGCTCACCACTAGCGCAGACGGATACGCAGTATTTT. It codes for CASSPLAQTDTQYF. This chain connects TRBV18 to TRBJ2-3, with TRBD2 as a possible D gene (5 bases). CDR1 is KGHSH, CDR2 LQKENI, per germline. The CDR3 has 14 residues. V was trimmed by 1 base and J by 6 bases, leaving 11 bases between them. Based on the CDR3 plus reference TRBV18 and TRBJ2-3, the full variable domain is NAGVMQNPRHLVRRRGQEARLRCSPMKGHSHVYWYRQLPEEGLKFMVYLQKENIIDESGMPKERFSAEFPKEGPSILRIQQVVRGDSAAYFCASSPLAQTDTQYFGPGTRLTVL.

The chain uses TRBV18 and TRBJ2-7, with 8 bases identical to TRBD1. V lost 1 base to trimming and J lost 4 bases; unmatched junction nucleotides: 6. There are 15 residues in the CDR3. Per germline, CDR1 KGHSH and CDR2 LQKENI. CDR3 in DNA: TGTGCCAGCTCACCACGAACAGGGGGTGTTTACGAGCAGTACTTC. Protein: CASSPRTGGVYEQYF.

The gene calls are TRBV11-2 and TRBJ2-5, with 11 bases fitting TRBD1. After removal of 5 bases from V and 3 bases from J, the junction contained 5 bases not matched to a gene. Germline CDR1 reads SGHAT; CDR2 reads FQNNGV. The CDR3 extends over 15 amino acids. CDR3 in DNA: TGTGCCAGCAGCACGTGGGACAGGGGGGAAGAGACCCAGTACTTC. The encoded protein is CASSTWDRGEETQYF.

The rearrangement joins TRBV6-5 to TRBJ1-1; a weak D match, TRBD1 (6 bases). The CDR3 is made up of 15 amino acids. In germline, CDR1 is MNHEY, CDR2 SVGAGI. With 6 bases removed from V and 3 bases from J, the gap between germline ends came to 17 bases. In DNA form, the CDR3 reads TGTGCCAGCAGAAAACAGGGCCTCAAGGACACTGAAGCTTTCTTT. Amino acid sequence: CASRKQGLKDTEAFF.

This clone was seen only a few times. The chain is built from TRBV7-9 and TRBJ1-5, with 7 positions matching TRBD1. Per the germline V gene, CDR1 is SEHNR and CDR2 is FQNEAQ (reference sequence). The CDR3 sequence is 14 residues long. The V segment lost 5 bases and the J segment 6 bases; nucleotides outside the gene matches: 7. The CDR3: CASSETGRIQPQHF. CDR3 DNA: TGTGCCAGCAGCGAGACAGGGCGGATTCAGCCCCAGCATTTT.